This record looks at one TCR beta chain sequence and its context. Its antigen is as yet unknown. These donors counted as nominally healthy when sampled, but unrecorded immune exposures were likely. PCR used 60 Vbeta primers and 13 Jbeta primers. TCRdb's copy holds only in-frame clones and misses some; the assay was immunoSEQ multiplex PCR. The sample consists of about 93,000 clones, approximately 64% of them appearing once. The ends lost 4 bases at V and 14 bases at J; junction bases unmatched: 6. CDR3 length: 11 amino acids. The germline CDR1 and CDR2 sequences are DFQATT and SNEGSKA (reference sequence). The entry originates in a study of cytomegalovirus exposure and HLA in healthy donors. General study findings and limits: Using the classifier, cytomegalovirus status was reportedly diagnosed with high specificity and sensitivity.

The chain has TRBV20-1 and TRBJ2-1; TRBD2 matches at 9 bases. The TCR comes from a boy younger than 18 in good health and CMV-seropositive. Sequences were obtained from PBMCs. The CDR3 reads CSATSGVGKFF. The DNA for the CDR3 is TGCAGTGCTACTAGCGGGGTCGGGAAGTTCTTC.